What follows are 15 T cell receptor beta chains derived from one specimen sequenced in a study of shared clonotypes between healthy human individuals. The assay was immunoSEQ multiplex PCR, and TCRdb's table has in-frame clones only and misses some. The table includes approximately 500,000 clones, 79% detected once. The sequenced sample consisted of PBMCs. The receptors shown here come from a woman aged 35 to 49 in good health. Some clones in this sample may be carry-over from other donors' samples.

This sequence joins TRBV7-2 and TRBJ1-2; no firm D call. V lost 3 bases and J 4 bases, leaving 6 bases between the germline ends. The CDR3 contains 12 residues. Germline CDR1 and CDR2: SGHTA and FQGNSA. The CDR3 here is CASSFPGYGYTF. Written as DNA, the CDR3 is TGTGCCAGCAGCTTCCCGGGCTATGGCTACACCTTC.

On this clone: Other DNA variants within this sample encode the same CDR3. The chain recombines TRBV30 with TRBJ2-3; D is unclear. Germline V gene lookup returns CDR1 GTSNPN and CDR2 SVGIG (reference sequence). Trimming cost V 2 bases and J 2 bases, with 5 bases left between them. The CDR3 spans 12 residues. The CDR3 here is CAWSSSTDTQYF. CDR3 nucleotides: TGTGCCTGGAGTTCTTCCACAGATACGCAGTATTTT.

This clone was observed many times. The V gene is TRBV6-1, the J gene TRBJ1-2; TRBD1 is a possible D gene (5 bases). Germline-derived CDR1 and CDR2 are MNHNS and SASEGT. This CDR3 contains 14 residues. The V and J ends lost 3 bases and 7 bases respectively, with 15 bases between them. CDR3 sequence (DNA): TGTGCCAGCAGTGATTATTGGGGGGAAGGTGGCTACACCTTC. Translating gives CASSDYWGEGGYTF.

The chain employs TRBV7-7 and TRBJ2-3, with 7 bases lining up with TRBD1. The CDR3 length is 16 residues. The germline gives CDR1 SSHAT, CDR2 FNYEAQ (reference sequence). V was pared by 6 bases and J by 1 base, with 10 bases of the junction left unmatched. This CDR3 is CASSFSDRPGTDTQYF. The CDR3 nucleotides are TGTGCCAGCAGTTTTTCGGACAGGCCCGGCACAGATACGCAGTATTTT.

V gene TRBV27 combines with J gene TRBJ2-3; D may match TRBD1 or TRBD2 (5 bases each). CDR1 and CDR2 from the germline V gene are MNHEY and SMNVEV (reference sequence). The CDR3 has 13 residues. With 2 bases removed from V and 4 bases from J, the gap between germline ends came to 7 bases. The CDR3 loop reads CASSLEGPDTQYF. The CDR3 region has the DNA TGTGCCAGCAGTTTAGAGGGACCAGATACGCAGTATTTT.

The chain is built from TRBV4-1 and TRBJ1-2; TRBD1 might be the D (6 bases). Trimming pared 1 base from V and 1 base from J, leaving 13 bases between. CDR1 and CDR2 (germline): MGHRA, YSYEKL. The CDR3 extends over 16 amino acids. CDR3 region: CASSQGSRGNNYGYTF. The CDR3, as DNA: TGCGCCAGCAGCCAAGGTAGTAGGGGGAATAACTATGGCTACACCTTC.

This clone came up a few times. The chain has TRBV6-1 and TRBJ2-7; D is unclear. Germline lookup yields CDR1 MNHNS and CDR2 SASEGT. The CDR3 loop spans 10 amino acids. The V and J ends lost 2 bases and 5 bases respectively, with 1 base between them. The CDR3 spells CASSEHEQYF. CDR3 DNA: TGTGCCAGCAGTGAACACGAGCAGTACTTC.

This clone was seen only once. The chain combines TRBV10-1 with TRBJ2-7; D might be TRBD1 or TRBD2, each matching 5 bases. The CDR3 covers 17 residues. The V and J ends lost 3 bases and 7 bases respectively, with 25 bases between them. Germline V gene lookup returns CDR1 WNHNN and CDR2 SYGVQD (reference sequence). This CDR3 reads CASSDTPFQGVGVEQYF. The CDR3 DNA reads TGCGCCAGCAGTGACACGCCCTTCCAGGGAGTAGGCGTTGAGCAGTACTTC.

The V and J genes are TRBV9 and TRBJ2-2; 9 positions match TRBD2. The germline gives CDR1 SGDLS, CDR2 YYNGEE. This CDR3 comprises 16 residues. With 0 bases clipped from V and 7 bases from J, the junction kept 7 bases outside the gene matches. The CDR3 loop is CASSVGAAGGHGELFF. In nucleotides, the CDR3 is TGTGCCAGCAGCGTAGGGGCAGCGGGAGGACACGGGGAGCTGTTTTTT. Full variable domain (missing parts from reference TRBV9 and TRBJ2-2): DSGVTQTPKHLITATGQRVTLRCSPRSGDLSVYWYQQSLDQGLQFLIQYYNGEERAKGNILERFSAQQFPDLHSELNLSSLELGDSALYFCASSVGAAGGHGELFFGEGSRLTVL.

CDR3: CSVEGMGPRDTQYF. DNA for the CDR3: TGCAGCGTTGAAGGGATGGGACCAAGAGATACGCAGTATTTT. This chain uses TRBV29-1 with TRBJ2-3; the D call may be TRBD1 or TRBD2 (5 bases each). Germline assignment: CDR1 SQVTM and CDR2 ANQGSEA. V was shortened by 1 base and J by 5 bases, with 13 bases between the two germline ends. This CDR3 has 14 amino acids.

The chain uses TRBV5-1 and TRBJ2-7; TRBD2 matches at 8 bases. The CDR3 is 18 amino acids. Germline CDR1 is SGHRS and CDR2 is YFSETQ. The V gene end was trimmed by 5 bases and the J gene end by 2 bases; junction bases not matched to a gene: 18. The chain's CDR3 is CASRFTPGGSAGAYEQYF. CDR3 DNA: TGCGCCAGCAGGTTCACACCGGGGGGCTCAGCGGGAGCCTACGAGCAGTACTTC.

This sequence joins TRBV28 and TRBJ2-5; D possibly corresponds to TRBD2 (6 bases). Trimming cost V 2 bases and J 9 bases, with 19 bases left between them. The CDR3 spans 15 residues. Germline-derived CDR1 and CDR2 are MDHEN and SYDVKM. CDR3 protein: CASSLSTGEAAAQYF. CDR3 sequence (DNA): TGTGCCAGCAGTTTAAGTACGGGAGAGGCGGCGGCCCAGTACTTC.

The chain recombines TRBV30 with TRBJ2-3; 11 bases fit TRBD2. Germline V CDR1 and CDR2: GTSNPN, SVGIG (reference sequence). The CDR3 has 17 amino acids. Germline trimming cut 2 bases from V and 2 bases from J; bases unmatched to any gene: 9. The CDR3 DNA sequence: TGTGCCTGGAGTACCGGAGGGACTAGCGGATTCACAGATACGCAGTATTTT. Translated, it gives CAWSTGGTSGFTDTQYF.

The chain uses TRBV28 and TRBJ2-7, with D possibly being TRBD1 or TRBD2 (5 bases each). Deletions cut 6 bases from V and 6 bases from J, with 18 bases between. In germline, CDR1 is MDHEN, CDR2 SYDVKM. The CDR3 covers 14 residues. CDR3: CASSGASTVFEQYF. CDR3 DNA sequence: TGTGCCAGCAGCGGGGCTAGCACAGTCTTCGAGCAGTACTTC.

This clone was observed a few times. V gene TRBV2 combines with J gene TRBJ1-4; D uncertain. The V end lost 6 bases, the J end lost 7 bases, and 12 bases lay between the germline ends. This CDR3 contains 13 residues. Germline-derived CDR1 and CDR2 are SNHLY and FYNNEI. The CDR3 loop is CASSPRSGEKLFF. The CDR3 nucleotides read TGTGCCAGCAGCCCCCGCTCGGGTGAAAAACTGTTTTTT.